This passage covers 11 T cell receptor beta chains from one sample sequenced in a study of blood T cell repertoires in COVID-19. This table comes from immunoSEQ multiplex PCR, and its TCRdb copy is limited to in-frame clones, with some not included. The data show under 450,000 clones, with less than 90% seen just once and around 3% held by the top ten. The source material was PBMCs or T cells enriched from blood (not recorded which). All receptors derive from a woman aged 30 to 39 who had recovered from COVID-19.

V gene TRBV7-9 combines with J gene TRBJ1-5, with D unresolved. The CDR3 runs 13 residues. Trimming took 2 bases from V and 5 from J, leaving 7 bases between them. Germline loops: CDR1 SEHNR, CDR2 FQNEAQ (reference sequence). CDR3 bases: TGTGCCAGCAGCTTATTTGCAGATCAGCCCCAGCATTTT. Its protein is CASSLFADQPQHF.

A few counts support this clone. This rearrangement joins TRBV4-1 to TRBJ1-5; the D is unclear. Trimming cost V 1 base and J 0 bases, with 7 bases left between them. The CDR3 has 15 residues. In germline, CDR1 is MGHRA, CDR2 YSYEKL. CDR3 protein: CASSQVADSNQPQHF. The CDR3 DNA follows: TGCGCCAGCAGCCAAGTCGCGGATAGCAATCAGCCCCAGCATTTT.

J is TRBJ2-1 and V is TRBV5-1; D is unresolved. The CDR3 is 14 amino acids. Germline assignment: CDR1 SGHRS and CDR2 YFSETQ. V lost 0 bases, J lost 5 bases, and 9 bases lay in between. The CDR3 spells CASSLDGLNNEQFF. In nucleotides, the CDR3 is TGCGCCAGCAGCTTGGATGGGCTAAACAATGAGCAGTTCTTC.

The chain combines TRBV18 with TRBJ2-7; 8 bases align to TRBD1. Germline CDR1 is KGHSH and CDR2 is LQKENI. This CDR3 region has 16 residues. V trimming: 3 bases; J trimming: 2 bases; junction bases outside the gene matches: 9. CDR3 DNA sequence: TGTGCCAGCTCACCCGGGGGTCAGGGGGCCGCCTACGAGCAGTACTTC. Translation gives CASSPGGQGAAYEQYF.

This rearrangement joins TRBV5-1 to TRBJ2-7, with TRBD1 identical over 7 bases. The CDR3 is 15 amino acids. Unmatched junction bases numbered 7, after V lost 0 bases and J lost 4 bases. Germline V gives CDR1 SGHRS, CDR2 YFSETQ. The CDR3 region is CASSLGTGVWYEQYF. DNA of the CDR3: TGCGCCAGCAGCTTGGGAACAGGGGTGTGGTACGAGCAGTACTTC.

The rearrangement links TRBV19 to TRBJ2-2; 8 bases map to TRBD2. V lost 9 bases and J lost 7; bases outside the gene matches: 7. Germline V gives CDR1 LNHDA, CDR2 SQIVND (reference sequence). The CDR3 length is 13 residues. CDR3 loop: CASSGRVLGELFF. CDR3 sequence (DNA): TGTGCCAGCAGCGGGAGAGTACTCGGGGAGCTGTTTTTT.

This clone has more than one count but fewer than ten. The chain couples TRBV4-2 to TRBJ2-1; 7 bases match TRBD2. This CDR3 is 13 amino acids long. V lost 1 base to trimming and J lost 6 bases; unmatched junction nucleotides: 0. The germline V gene encodes CDR1 LGHNA and CDR2 YNFKEQ. CDR3 in DNA: TGTGCCAGCAGCCAAGCGGGGGGCAATGAGCAGTTCTTC. Protein: CASSQAGGNEQFF.

This clone showed up just once. The genes are TRBV30 and TRBJ2-2; D is unresolved. The CDR3 contains 11 residues. CDR1 is GTSNPN, CDR2 SVGIG, per germline (reference sequence). V lost 0 bases, J lost 9 bases, and 5 bases lay in between. In nucleotides, the CDR3 is TGTGCCTGGAGTGTACACAGGGAGCTGTTTTTT. Its protein product is CAWSVHRELFF.

The chain is built from TRBV11-2 and TRBJ1-4, with D unresolved. The CDR3 has 16 amino acids. Trimming pared 4 bases from V and 0 bases from J, leaving 12 bases between. The germline gives CDR1 SGHAT, CDR2 FQNNGV. The DNA for the CDR3 is TGTGCCAGCAGCTCTGCCGTAGCTTCAACTAATGAAAAACTGTTTTTT. Its protein product is CASSSAVASTNEKLFF.

The rearrangement joins TRBV5-6 to TRBJ1-5, with a weak D call TRBD1 (5 bases). This CDR3 comprises 14 residues. Trimming left V 5 bases short and J 4 bases short, with 13 bases between. The germline V gene encodes CDR1 SGHDT and CDR2 YYEEEE. The CDR3 here is CASRLWGTNQPQHF. In DNA, the CDR3 is TGTGCCAGCAGACTCTGGGGGACTAATCAGCCCCAGCATTTT.

In its sample, this clone was seen once. The chain employs TRBV7-9 and TRBJ2-7; D gene unclear. Germline assignment: CDR1 SEHNR and CDR2 FQNEAQ (reference sequence). Trimming left V 1 base short and J 6 bases short, with 7 bases between. CDR3 length equals 12 residues. For the CDR3, the DNA is TGTGCCAGCAGCTTAGGTTCGGTCGAGCAGTACTTC. This encodes CASSLGSVEQYF. Complete variable domain (other parts from reference TRBV7-9 and TRBJ2-7): DTGVSQNPRHKITKRGQNVTFRCDPISEHNRLYWYRQTLGQGPEFLTYFQNEAQLEKSRLLSDRFSAERPKGSFSTLEIQRTEQGDSAMYLCASSLGSVEQYFGPGTRLTVT.